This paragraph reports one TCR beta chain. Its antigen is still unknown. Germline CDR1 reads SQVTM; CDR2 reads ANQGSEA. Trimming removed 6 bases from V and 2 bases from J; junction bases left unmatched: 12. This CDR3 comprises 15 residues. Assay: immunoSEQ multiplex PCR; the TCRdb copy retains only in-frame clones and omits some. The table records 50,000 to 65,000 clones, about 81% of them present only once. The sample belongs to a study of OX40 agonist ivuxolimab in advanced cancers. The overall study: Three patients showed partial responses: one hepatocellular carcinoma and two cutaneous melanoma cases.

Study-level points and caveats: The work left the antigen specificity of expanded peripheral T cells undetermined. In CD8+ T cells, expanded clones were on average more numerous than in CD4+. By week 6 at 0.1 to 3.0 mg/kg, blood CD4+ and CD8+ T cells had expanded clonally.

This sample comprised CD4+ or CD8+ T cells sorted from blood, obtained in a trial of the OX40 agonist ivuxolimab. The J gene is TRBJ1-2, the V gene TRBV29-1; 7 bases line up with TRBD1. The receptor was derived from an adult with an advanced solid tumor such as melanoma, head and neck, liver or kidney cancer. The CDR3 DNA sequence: TGCAGCGTACGGGGGGGACAGAATCTCAACTATGGCTACACCTTC. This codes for CSVRGGQNLNYGYTF. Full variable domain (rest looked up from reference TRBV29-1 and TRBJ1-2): SAVISQKPSRDICQRGTSLTIQCQVDSQVTMMFWYRQQPGQSLTLIATANQGSEATYESGFVIDKFPISRPNLTFSTLTVSNMSPEDSSIYLCSVRGGQNLNYGYTFGSGTRLTVV.